The T cell receptor (beta chain) under discussion was sequenced for a study of shared clonotypes between healthy human individuals. Study-wide points: A handful of donors shared roughly 5% of their naive CD4 clonotypes.

CDR3 length equals 14 residues. CDR1 and CDR2 (germline): LNHDA, SQIVND (reference sequence). V was clipped by 5 bases and J by 1 base, with 12 bases between them. The assay was immunoSEQ multiplex PCR, and TCRdb's table has in-frame clones only and misses some. The sample contains roughly 640,000 clones, about 74% of which appear only once. A word on this clone: The antigen remains undetermined.

Material for sequencing was memory CD4+ T cells sorted from blood. Subset reported: CD45RA-negative fraction. This rearrangement joins TRBV19 to TRBJ2-7; D gene ambiguous. This sequence originates from a woman aged 30 to 39 in good health. Here the CDR3 reads CASSPNGFSYEQYF. CDR3 coding DNA: TGTGCCAGTAGTCCGAATGGGTTTTCCTACGAGCAGTACTTC.